A single TCR beta chain is shown here with its context. Its antigen is not identified. This specimen belongs to a study of cytomegalovirus exposure and HLA in healthy donors. About the research overall: The 130 or so validation repertoires, a later analysis reported, used the same platform as the approximately 730 repertoires from the first cohort.

Study-wide findings and caveats: Researchers reported that three CMV-associated chains were confirmed in vitro as CMV antigen-specific.

Assay used: immunoSEQ multiplex PCR; TCRdb lists only in-frame clones, some missing. The table has nearly 200,000 clones, roughly 84% seen once. The sequence was collected from a woman in her 30s in good health and CMV-seropositive. Sequencing used PBMCs.

This chain's CDR3 is CASSLSGTGANVLTF. CDR3 DNA sequence: TGTGCCAGCAGTTTATCGGGGACTGGGGCCAACGTCCTGACTTTC. The chain combines TRBV28 with TRBJ2-6, with D possibly TRBD2 on 5 matching bases. This CDR3 spans 15 amino acids. Germline lookup yields CDR1 MDHEN and CDR2 SYDVKM. Between the trimmed V and J ends, which lost 1 base and 2 bases, there was a span of 6 bases.